This TCR beta chain was sequenced for a study of blood T cell repertoires in COVID-19. Study-level information: The cDNA or gDNA used as material had been derived from T cells, B-cell-depleted T cells, or PBMCs.

Original methodology: Amplified reference gene primers provided the basis for estimating nucleated cell counts. Libraries were prepared by immunoSEQ multiplex PCR; TCRdb keeps only in-frame clonotypes and omits some of them. V and J calls and clone size are as listed in that table; D and trimming were resolved from the DNA. The sample includes about 400,000 clones, about 86% of them seen just once. The germline CDR1 and CDR2 sequences are MNHEY and SMNVEV (reference sequence). The CDR3 consists of 16 residues. Trimming took off 5 bases at V and 2 bases at J, with 16 bases between the two ends. Cohort 3 recovered donors had two negative PCRs, clearance, or symptom resolution.

The rearrangement links TRBV27 to TRBJ1-5, with D maybe TRBD1 (6 bases). Sequenced material: PBMCs or T cells enriched from blood (not recorded which). This sequence originates from a woman aged 45-60 years who had recovered from COVID-19. CDR3 bases: TGTGCCAGCAGTCTAAGATCAAGACAGGGCAATCAGCCCCAGCATTTT. Translated: CASSLRSRQGNQPQHF.